This record covers a single T cell receptor beta chain. Its antigen is still unknown. Researchers ran the PCR with 60 Vbeta and 13 Jbeta primers. The table came from immunoSEQ multiplex PCR; TCRdb's copy has only in-frame clones and leaves some out. The sample lists about 83,000 clones; around 81% were seen once. The J segment lost 0 bases and the V segment lost 1 base, leaving 18 bases of the junction unmatched. From germline, CDR1 is KGHSH and CDR2 LQKENI. The CDR3 has 21 amino acids. This specimen belongs to a study of cytomegalovirus exposure and HLA in healthy donors. Regarding the study as a whole: Fewer N-insertions (relative to the roughly 660-donor mean) were reportedly seen in an Asian-associated ancestry cluster in a later analysis.

The chain uses TRBV18 and TRBJ1-5, with 7 bases that match TRBD1. The origin of this receptor is a woman aged 30 to 39 in good health and CMV-seronegative. Sequencing was performed on PBMCs. The CDR3 loop reads CASSPRESRDRRAYSNQPQHF. The CDR3 nucleotides read TGTGCCAGCTCACCACGGGAATCCCGGGACAGAAGAGCCTATAGCAATCAGCCCCAGCATTTT.